These 23 T cell receptor beta chains share one sample of origin, sequenced in a study of OX40 agonist ivuxolimab in advanced cancers. Here immunoSEQ multiplex PCR was the method, and the copy in TCRdb shows in-frame clones only, minus some. The data contain 65,000 or so clones, roughly 89% of them seen just once; the ten biggest clones take up roughly 3%. The sample consisted of CD4+ or CD8+ T cells sorted from blood, taken in a trial of the OX40 agonist ivuxolimab. The receptor source for this set is an adult with an advanced solid tumor such as melanoma, head and neck, liver or kidney cancer.

The CDR3 is CASSPPRAVNEQFF. The CDR3 bases are TGTGCCAGCAGCCCCCCGAGGGCCGTCAATGAGCAGTTCTTC. The V call is TRBV9, the J call TRBJ2-1; D is perhaps TRBD2 (5 bases). Germline V CDR1 and CDR2: SGDLS, YYNGEE. This CDR3 spans 14 amino acids. Deletions cut 4 bases from V and 6 bases from J, with 14 bases between.

This rearrangement joins TRBV6-1 to TRBJ1-2, with 10 positions matching TRBD1. Germline V gene sequence: CDR1 MNHNS, CDR2 SASEGT. The ends lost 6 bases at V and 4 bases at J; junction bases unmatched: 8. The CDR3 totals 15 residues. The CDR3: CASRDPGQGTYGYTF. In DNA, the CDR3 is TGTGCCAGCAGAGATCCGGGACAGGGGACCTATGGCTACACCTTC.

The V and J genes are TRBV29-1 and TRBJ2-1; D might be TRBD2 (6 bases). This CDR3 has 14 amino acids. CDR1 is SQVTM and CDR2 is ANQGSEA in the germline V gene. Deletions cut 6 bases from V and 4 bases from J, with 16 bases between. The chain's CDR3 is CSVLGGRVYNEQFF. For the CDR3, the DNA is TGCAGCGTCCTCGGGGGACGGGTATACAATGAGCAGTTCTTC.

V gene TRBV5-1 combines with J gene TRBJ2-5; tentatively, D is TRBD2 (7 bases). The CDR3 has 12 amino acids. Trimming cost V 4 bases and J 4 bases, with 8 bases left between them. From germline, CDR1 is SGHRS and CDR2 YFSETQ. CDR3 sequence reads: CASSGGAETQYF. The CDR3 nucleotides are TGCGCCAGCAGCGGGGGGGCAGAGACCCAGTACTTC.

The gene calls are TRBV28 and TRBJ1-4; tentatively, D is TRBD1 (5 bases). Trimming left V 0 bases short and J 0 bases short, with 11 bases between. Germline V CDR1 and CDR2: MDHEN, SYDVKM. CDR3 length: 17 residues. The DNA for the CDR3 is TGTGCCAGCAGTTTATGGGGACGGAGCGCAACTAATGAAAAACTGTTTTTT. Protein sequence: CASSLWGRSATNEKLFF.

This rearrangement joins TRBV7-2 to TRBJ2-3; D possibly corresponds to TRBD2 (6 bases). The CDR3 consists of 16 residues. Germline V gives CDR1 SGHTA, CDR2 FQGNSA. The V end lost 8 bases, the J end lost 0 bases, and 18 bases lay between the germline ends. The CDR3 region is CASGRLGIGSTDTQYF. Written as DNA, the CDR3 is TGTGCCAGCGGTCGACTAGGGATAGGTAGCACAGATACGCAGTATTTT.

The rearrangement links TRBV28 to TRBJ1-5; D gene ambiguous. This CDR3 has 15 residues. Trimming removed 3 bases at V and 4 bases at J, with 13 bases between. Germline CDR1 is MDHEN and CDR2 is SYDVKM. The CDR3 loop is CASSFGYSGNQPQHF. The CDR3 nucleotides read TGTGCCAGCAGTTTTGGATACTCCGGGAATCAGCCCCAGCATTTT. Full variable domain (missing parts from reference TRBV28 and TRBJ1-5): DVKVTQSSRYLVKRTGEKVFLECVQDMDHENMFWYRQDPGLGLRLIYFSYDVKMKEKGDIPEGYSVSREKKERFSLILESASTNQTSMYLCASSFGYSGNQPQHFGDGTRLSIL.

The CDR3 is CASSPTGTSTDTQYF. The CDR3 nucleotides are TGTGCCAGCAGCCCCACGGGGACTAGCACAGATACGCAGTATTTT. This rearrangement joins TRBV7-3 to TRBJ2-3, with D possibly being TRBD2 (6 bases). CDR1 is SGHTA, CDR2 FQGTGA, per germline. V was pared by 5 bases and J by 0 bases, with 12 bases between. The CDR3 length is 15 residues.

V is TRBV5-4 and J is TRBJ2-5, with D unresolved. This CDR3 contains 13 residues. The V gene lost 0 bases and the J gene lost 2 bases, with 5 bases spanning the gap. Germline loops: CDR1 SGHNT, CDR2 YYREEE (reference sequence). In DNA, the CDR3 is TGTGCCAGCAGCTTGGCTCAGCAAGAGACCCAGTACTTC. Its protein is CASSLAQQETQYF.

The V gene is TRBV19, the J gene TRBJ1-5, with D possibly matching TRBD1 (6 bases). CDR1 is LNHDA, CDR2 SQIVND, per germline (reference sequence). V lost 3 bases, J lost 3 bases, and 15 bases lay in between. This CDR3 is built from 16 residues. CDR3 region: CASSIVFGQNNQPQHF. In DNA form, the CDR3 reads TGTGCCAGTAGTATTGTTTTCGGACAGAACAATCAGCCCCAGCATTTT.

This clone was counted only a few times. The V gene is TRBV19, the J gene TRBJ1-5; no definite D call. Trimming pared 5 bases from V and 0 bases from J, leaving 11 bases between. The CDR3 is made up of 15 amino acids. Looked up from germline, CDR1 is LNHDA and CDR2 is SQIVND (reference sequence). The CDR3 region is CASSFVIVSNQPQHF. CDR3 nucleotide sequence: TGTGCCAGTAGTTTTGTCATTGTTAGCAATCAGCCCCAGCATTTT.

The chain combines TRBV6-1 with TRBJ1-1, with D unclear. V lost 3 bases, J lost 3 bases, and 14 bases lay in between. This CDR3 is 15 amino acids long. Germline CDR1 reads MNHNS; CDR2 reads SASEGT. In DNA, the CDR3 is TGTGCCAGCAGTGAGAGGGTTCTTAGGGACACTGAAGCTTTCTTT. Its protein product is CASSERVLRDTEAFF.

The chain combines TRBV18 with TRBJ1-1, with D possibly matching TRBD1 (6 bases). Germline V gene lookup returns CDR1 KGHSH and CDR2 LQKENI. V was clipped by 0 bases and J by 10 bases, with 15 bases between them. This CDR3 has 14 amino acids. CDR3 sequence (DNA): TGTGCCAGCTCACCACCCGGGACAAATTTTCGAGCTTTCTTT. It codes for CASSPPGTNFRAFF.

The chain combines TRBV5-1 with TRBJ2-2, with 11 bases aligning to TRBD1. Germline V gene sequence: CDR1 SGHRS, CDR2 YFSETQ. The length of the CDR3 is 15 residues. Unmatched junction bases numbered 5, after V lost 4 bases and J lost 6 bases. As DNA, the CDR3 is TGCGCCAGCAGCCCCGGGACAGGGGGGTCCGGGGAGCTGTTTTTT. Its translation: CASSPGTGGSGELFF. The entire variable domain, with the rest obtained from reference TRBV5-1 and TRBJ2-2, is as follows: KAGVTQTPRYLIKTRGQQVTLSCSPISGHRSVSWYQQTPGQGLQFLFEYFSETQRNKGNFPGRFSGRQFSNSRSEMNVSTLELGDSALYLCASSPGTGGSGELFFGEGSRLTVL.

This clone was seen a few times. This rearrangement joins TRBV5-1 to TRBJ2-1; weak D call: TRBD1 (6 bases). In germline, CDR1 is SGHRS, CDR2 YFSETQ. CDR3 length: 16 amino acids. Trimming took off 2 bases at V and 4 bases at J, with 16 bases between the two ends. The CDR3 sequence: CASSFEPGQFYNEQFF. The CDR3 nucleotides are TGCGCCAGCAGCTTCGAACCCGGACAGTTTTACAATGAGCAGTTCTTC. The whole variable domain, remainder taken from reference TRBV5-1 and TRBJ2-1, is KAGVTQTPRYLIKTRGQQVTLSCSPISGHRSVSWYQQTPGQGLQFLFEYFSETQRNKGNFPGRFSGRQFSNSRSEMNVSTLELGDSALYLCASSFEPGQFYNEQFFGPGTRLTVL.

V gene TRBV28 combines with J gene TRBJ2-3, with TRBD2 as a possible D gene (6 bases). The CDR3 runs to 15 residues. Germline-derived CDR1 and CDR2 are MDHEN and SYDVKM. Trimming took 7 bases from V and 4 from J, leaving 18 bases between them. The CDR3: CASTLWGEWADTQYF. Here the CDR3 DNA reads TGTGCCAGCACCCTTTGGGGGGAGTGGGCAGATACGCAGTATTTT.

This chain joins TRBV13 and TRBJ2-7; 11 bases are shared with TRBD2. The J segment lost 5 bases and the V segment lost 0 bases, leaving 12 bases of the junction unmatched. Germline lookup yields CDR1 PRHDT and CDR2 FYEKMQ (reference sequence). The CDR3 is 18 residues long. DNA for the CDR3: TGTGCCAGCAGCTTAGGCCTCTATAGCGGGGGGGCCAGTGACGAGCAGTACTTC. This encodes CASSLGLYSGGASDEQYF.

A few counts support this clone. V gene TRBV11-2 combines with J gene TRBJ1-6, with D perhaps TRBD1 (5 bases). This CDR3 contains 15 residues. The ends were cut back, 8 bases at V and 8 bases at J, with 19 bases in the middle. Looked up from germline, CDR1 is SGHAT and CDR2 is FQNNGV. The CDR3 DNA sequence: TGTGCCAGCGGAGCCCGGGGCGGAAATTATTCACCCCTCCACTTT. Its protein product is CASGARGGNYSPLHF. Drawing the rest from reference TRBV11-2 and TRBJ1-6, the complete variable domain is EAGVAQSPRYKIIEKRQSVAFWCNPISGHATLYWYQQILGQGPKLLIQFQNNGVVDDSQLPKDRFSAERLKGVDSTLKIQPAKLEDSAVYLCASGARGGNYSPLHFGNGTRLTVT.

This clone has just one count. The rearrangement uses TRBV5-4 and TRBJ1-6, with D unclear. Germline CDR1 reads SGHNT; CDR2 reads YYREEE (reference sequence). This CDR3 is 13 amino acids long. Trimming stripped 4 bases from V and 10 bases from J, with 12 bases between. The CDR3 DNA follows: TGTGCCAGCAGCATTCTTGCTGAGTCACCCCTCCACTTT. Translating gives CASSILAESPLHF.

The V gene is TRBV5-1, the J gene TRBJ2-5; D may be TRBD2 (6 bases). Germline CDR1 is SGHRS and CDR2 is YFSETQ. Trimming left V 3 bases short and J 1 base short, with 16 bases between. The CDR3 totals 16 residues. The CDR3 is CASSSNYPGLQETQYF. CDR3 sequence (DNA): TGCGCCAGCAGCTCGAACTATCCGGGACTCCAAGAGACCCAGTACTTC.

The V call is TRBV6-4, the J call TRBJ2-3; D tentatively fits TRBD1 or TRBD2 (5 bases each). V was pared by 4 bases and J by 2 bases, with 13 bases between. In germline, CDR1 is MRHNA, CDR2 SNTAGT. The CDR3 is 15 amino acids. The CDR3 spells CASSVGAGATDTQYF. In DNA form, the CDR3 reads TGTGCCAGCAGTGTCGGGGCAGGAGCCACAGATACGCAGTATTTT.

This clone was found once. The CDR3 here is CASSLRGGADTQYF. The CDR3 DNA reads TGTGCCAGCAGCTTAAGGGGAGGCGCAGATACGCAGTATTTT. This chain uses TRBV7-3 with TRBJ2-3; the D gene is possibly TRBD2 (6 bases). This CDR3 contains 14 residues. V lost 1 base and J 4 bases, leaving 9 bases between the germline ends. Germline assignment: CDR1 SGHTA and CDR2 FQGTGA.

The chain recombines TRBV11-3 with TRBJ2-1; the D gene could be TRBD1 or TRBD2 (5 bases each). Germline lookup yields CDR1 SGHNT and CDR2 YENEEA. The CDR3 covers 15 residues. The V gene lost 1 base and the J gene lost 2 bases, with 9 bases spanning the gap. The CDR3 protein is CASSLAGTPYNEQFF. The CDR3 region has the DNA TGTGCCAGCAGCTTAGCCGGGACCCCCTACAATGAGCAGTTCTTC.